Following are 11 T cell receptor beta chains from one sample sequenced in a study of T-cell reconstitution after alpha-beta-depleted transplantation in children. It was with unique molecular identifiers that the TCRbeta library was prepared. TCRdb re-analysed the PCR reads in MiXCR, keeping a single row per CDR3 protein. The sample carries roughly 220,000 distinct CDR3 sequences, more than 7.5% recorded once. Source: PBMCs from the stem cell graft donor, taken from the stem cell graft. These receptors came from a human donor who donated a stem cell graft to a child with SCID.

The genes are TRBV2 and TRBJ1-1; perhaps TRBD1 as D (6 bases). This CDR3 comprises 14 residues. Germline V gene data show CDR1 as SNHLY and CDR2 as FYNNEI. With 6 bases removed from V and 5 bases from J, the gap between germline ends came to 16 bases. The CDR3 spells CASRGVGGGTEAFF. The CDR3 DNA reads as TGTGCCAGCAGGGGGGTAGGGGGAGGGACTGAAGCTTTCTTT.

This clonotype was observed at least ten times. This chain joins TRBV12-3 or TRBV12-4 and TRBJ2-2; a possible D gene is TRBD1 (6 bases). Trimming left V 5 bases short and J 1 base short, with 11 bases between. This CDR3 comprises 15 residues. The CDR3 protein is CASSHRVKNTGELFF. The CDR3 DNA reads TGTGCCAGCAGTCACAGGGTAAAGAACACCGGGGAGCTGTTTTTT.

The chain joins TRBV25-1 to TRBJ2-3; D gene ambiguous. The germline V gene encodes CDR1 MGHDK and CDR2 SYGVNS. This CDR3 spans 14 amino acids. V was shortened by 3 bases and J by 1 base, with 8 bases between the two germline ends. The chain's CDR3 is CASSDFTGTDTQYF. The CDR3 DNA reads TGTGCCAGCAGTGACTTTACGGGCACAGATACGCAGTATTTT.

The sample holds many counts of this clonotype. This sequence joins TRBV20-1 and TRBJ2-7, with TRBD2 identical over 10 bases. J lost 0 bases, V lost 5 bases, and 4 bases had no gene match. CDR3 length: 14 amino acids. Per germline, CDR1 DFQATT and CDR2 SNEGSKA (reference sequence). The CDR3 loop is CSAGTSGDSYEQYF. The CDR3 DNA reads TGCAGTGCTGGCACTAGCGGGGACTCCTACGAGCAGTACTTC.

This clonotype was seen many times. J is TRBJ2-7 and V is TRBV5-1; the D is unclear. Germline V gene lookup returns CDR1 SGHRS and CDR2 YFSETQ. The CDR3 totals 14 residues. The V end lost 4 bases, the J end lost 2 bases, and 13 bases lay between the germline ends. CDR3 sequence reads: CASSLDLNPYEQYF. As DNA, the CDR3 is TGCGCCAGCAGCCTGGACCTAAATCCCTACGAGCAGTACTTC.

Ten or more counts support this clonotype. This chain joins TRBV20-1 and TRBJ2-3; 8 positions match TRBD1. Germline V gene sequence: CDR1 DFQATT, CDR2 SNEGSKA (reference sequence). V gave up 6 bases and J gave up 2 bases; unmatched junction bases: 7. The CDR3 has 14 residues. The CDR3 sequence: CSARMDRDTDTQYF. The DNA for the CDR3 is TGCAGTGCCAGAATGGACAGGGACACAGATACGCAGTATTTT.

Ten or more counts support this clonotype. The genes are TRBV24-1 and TRBJ2-7; D possibly corresponds to TRBD1 (7 bases). The CDR3 is made up of 17 amino acids. Germline V gene lookup returns CDR1 KGHDR and CDR2 SFDVKD. V was cut by 2 bases and J by 3 bases, with 19 bases left in between. The CDR3, as DNA: TGTGCCACCAGTGATTCACCACAAGACAGGGACTTCTACGAGCAGTACTTC. Protein sequence: CATSDSPQDRDFYEQYF.

This clonotype turned up a few times. The chain couples TRBV5-1 to TRBJ2-1; D is unresolved. Trimming cost V 0 bases and J 9 bases, with 13 bases left between them. Germline CDR1 reads SGHRS; CDR2 reads YFSETQ. The CDR3 has 14 residues. CDR3 nucleotides: TGCGCCAGCAGCTTGGGGGAATCCGGCGGTGAGCAGTTCTTC. Translation: CASSLGESGGEQFF. Full variable domain (outside the CDR3, taken from reference TRBV5-1 and TRBJ2-1): KAGVTQTPRYLIKTRGQQVTLSCSPISGHRSVSWYQQTPGQGLQFLFEYFSETQRNKGNFPGRFSGRQFSNSRSEMNVSTLELGDSALYLCASSLGESGGEQFFGPGTRLTVL.

This clonotype was seen repeatedly, ten times or more. The chain uses TRBV6-5 and TRBJ1-6, with unresolved D. CDR1 is MNHEY and CDR2 is SVGAGI in the germline V gene. Trimming took 9 bases from V and 8 from J, leaving 11 bases between them. The CDR3 runs 12 residues. CDR3 protein: CASRNQDSPLHF. The CDR3 DNA follows: TGTGCCAGTAGAAACCAGGATTCACCCCTCCACTTT.

This clonotype was observed many times. This rearrangement joins TRBV5-1 to TRBJ1-3; a possible D gene is TRBD1 (5 bases). Per the germline V gene, CDR1 is SGHRS and CDR2 is YFSETQ. Trimming removed 0 bases at V and 4 bases at J, with 11 bases between. The CDR3 length is 15 residues. DNA for the CDR3: TGCGCCAGCAGCTTGGTGGGGACGTCAGGAAACACCATATATTTT. Its translation: CASSLVGTSGNTIYF.

This clonotype was counted at least ten times. The chain joins TRBV10-3 to TRBJ1-1; D is possibly TRBD1 (5 bases). This CDR3 is built from 14 residues. V was clipped by 3 bases and J by 1 base, with 9 bases between them. Per the germline V gene, CDR1 is ENHRY and CDR2 is SYGVKD. The CDR3 protein is CAISDGAPNTEAFF. CDR3 in DNA: TGTGCCATCAGTGATGGGGCGCCGAACACTGAAGCTTTCTTT.